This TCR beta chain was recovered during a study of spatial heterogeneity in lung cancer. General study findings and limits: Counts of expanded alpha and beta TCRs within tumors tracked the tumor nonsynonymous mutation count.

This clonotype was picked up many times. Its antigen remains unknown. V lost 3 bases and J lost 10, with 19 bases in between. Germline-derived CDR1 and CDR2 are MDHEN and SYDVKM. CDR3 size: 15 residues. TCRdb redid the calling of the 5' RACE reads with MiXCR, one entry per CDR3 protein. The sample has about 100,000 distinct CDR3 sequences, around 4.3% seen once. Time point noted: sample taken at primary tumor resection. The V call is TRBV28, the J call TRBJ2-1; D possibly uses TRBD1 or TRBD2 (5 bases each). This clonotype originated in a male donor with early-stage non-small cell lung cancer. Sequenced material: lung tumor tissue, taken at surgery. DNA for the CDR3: TGTGCCAGCAGTTTCGGGGCAGGGCCTAGGCAGGAGCAGTTCTTC. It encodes CASSFGAGPRQEQFF. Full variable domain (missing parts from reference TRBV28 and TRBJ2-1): DVKVTQSSRYLVKRTGEKVFLECVQDMDHENMFWYRQDPGLGLRLIYFSYDVKMKEKGDIPEGYSVSREKKERFSLILESASTNQTSMYLCASSFGAGPRQEQFFGPGTRLTVL.